The entry below gives a single TCR beta chain sequence along with its context. Its antigen is still unknown. This sample is drawn from a study of identical twins. Study-wide points: Researchers reported weaker excess twin sharing in beta out-of-frame sequences.

A universal primer site was created by template switching, with the cDNA bearing unique molecular identifiers. TCRdb re-called the 5' RACE reads through MiXCR, storing one row per CDR3 protein. The data hold roughly 540,000 distinct CDR3 sequences, with approximately 22% observed a single time. The same data also went into a second study, on T cells expressing NK-cell markers. Per that study: The authors sequenced eight donors, of whom seven were HCMV-seropositive and one was seronegative.

Sequenced sample: CD4+ T cells sorted from blood. This sequence was found in a woman younger than 30 in good health.

CDR3 bases: TGTGCCAGCAGGATGACGGCTAGCACGAACACCGGGGAGCTGTTTTTT. This codes for CASRMTASTNTGELFF. The rearrangement uses TRBV27 and TRBJ2-2; a weak D match, TRBD2 (5 bases). Germline assignment: CDR1 MNHEY and CDR2 SMNVEV (reference sequence). The V end lost 6 bases, the J end lost 0 bases, and 14 bases lay between the germline ends. CDR3 length: 16 residues.